Listed here is a single T cell receptor (beta chain). With the 5' RACE reads reprocessed, TCRdb shows one record per CDR3 protein and no DNA. The table for this sample gives 350,000 to 450,000 distinct CDR3 sequences. In germline, CDR1 is KGHSH, CDR2 LQKENI. The CDR3 length is 13 residues. These data are taken from a study of T cells expressing NK-cell markers. Study overall: The TCR beta repertoires were obtained from sorted CD3+CD56+NKG2C+, CD3+CD56+NKG2C- and CD3+CD56-NKG2C+ T cells.

Sequencing was performed on blood T cells: a sorted CD56 or NKG2C T cell subset, CD4+ or CD8+ T cells, or bulk PBMC T cells (not recorded which). The source is a man between 18 and 69 years old in good health. This chain connects TRBV18 to TRBJ1-1; TCRdb names TRBD1, which stays unverified in the absence of DNA. This CDR3 is CASSRTPLTEAFF. Together with reference TRBV18 and TRBJ1-1, the CDR3 gives the full variable domain: NAGVMQNPRHLVRRRGQEARLRCSPMKGHSHVYWYRQLPEEGLKFMVYLQKENIIDESGMPKERFSAEFPKEGPSILRIQQVVRGDSAAYFCASSRTPLTEAFFGQGTRLTVV.